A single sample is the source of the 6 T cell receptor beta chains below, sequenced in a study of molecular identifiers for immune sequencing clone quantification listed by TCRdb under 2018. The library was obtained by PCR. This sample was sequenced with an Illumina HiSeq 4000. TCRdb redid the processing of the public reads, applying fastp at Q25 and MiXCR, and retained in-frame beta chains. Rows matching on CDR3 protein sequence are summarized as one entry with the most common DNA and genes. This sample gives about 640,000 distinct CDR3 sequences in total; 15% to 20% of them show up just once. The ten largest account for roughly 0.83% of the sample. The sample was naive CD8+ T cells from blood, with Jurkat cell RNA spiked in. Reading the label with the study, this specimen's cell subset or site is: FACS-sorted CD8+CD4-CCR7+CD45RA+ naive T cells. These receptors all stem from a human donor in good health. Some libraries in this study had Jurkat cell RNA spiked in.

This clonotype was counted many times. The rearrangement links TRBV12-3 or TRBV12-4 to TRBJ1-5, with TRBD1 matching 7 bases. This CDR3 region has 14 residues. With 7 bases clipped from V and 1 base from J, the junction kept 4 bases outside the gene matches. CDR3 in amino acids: CASTLQGSNQPQHF. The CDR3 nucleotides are TGTGCCAGCACCTTACAGGGGAGCAATCAGCCCCAGCATTTT.

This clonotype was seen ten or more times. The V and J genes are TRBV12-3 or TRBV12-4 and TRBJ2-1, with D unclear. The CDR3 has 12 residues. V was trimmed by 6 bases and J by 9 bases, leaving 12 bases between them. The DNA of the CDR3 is TGTGCCAGCAGCCCGACTGGGCCTGAGCAGTTCTTC. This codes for CASSPTGPEQFF.

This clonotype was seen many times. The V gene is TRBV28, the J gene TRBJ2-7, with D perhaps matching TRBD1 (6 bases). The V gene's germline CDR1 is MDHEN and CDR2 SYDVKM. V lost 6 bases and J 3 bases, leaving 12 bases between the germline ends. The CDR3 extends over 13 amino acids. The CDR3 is CASSHRDNYEQYF. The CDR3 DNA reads TGTGCCAGCAGCCATCGGGACAACTACGAGCAGTACTTC.

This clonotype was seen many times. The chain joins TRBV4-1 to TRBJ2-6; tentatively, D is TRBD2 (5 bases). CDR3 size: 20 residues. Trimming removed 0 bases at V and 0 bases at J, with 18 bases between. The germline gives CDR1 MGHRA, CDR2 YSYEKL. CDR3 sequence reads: CASSQEGSLLIISGANVLTF. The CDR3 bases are TGCGCCAGCAGCCAAGAGGGGAGTCTCCTTATCATCTCTGGGGCCAACGTCCTGACTTTC.

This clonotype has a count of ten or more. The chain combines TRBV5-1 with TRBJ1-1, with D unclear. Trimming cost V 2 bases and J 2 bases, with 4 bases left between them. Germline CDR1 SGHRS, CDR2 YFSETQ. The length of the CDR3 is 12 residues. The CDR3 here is CASSFDNTEAFF. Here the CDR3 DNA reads TGCGCCAGCAGCTTTGACAACACTGAAGCTTTCTTT.

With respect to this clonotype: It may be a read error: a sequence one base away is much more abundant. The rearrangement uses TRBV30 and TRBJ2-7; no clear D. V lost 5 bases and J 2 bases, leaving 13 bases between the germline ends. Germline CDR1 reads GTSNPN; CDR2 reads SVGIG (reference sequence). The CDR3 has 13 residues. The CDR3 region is CAWCLDETYEQYF. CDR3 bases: TGTGCCTGGTGCCTGGACGAGACCTACGAGCAGTACTTC.